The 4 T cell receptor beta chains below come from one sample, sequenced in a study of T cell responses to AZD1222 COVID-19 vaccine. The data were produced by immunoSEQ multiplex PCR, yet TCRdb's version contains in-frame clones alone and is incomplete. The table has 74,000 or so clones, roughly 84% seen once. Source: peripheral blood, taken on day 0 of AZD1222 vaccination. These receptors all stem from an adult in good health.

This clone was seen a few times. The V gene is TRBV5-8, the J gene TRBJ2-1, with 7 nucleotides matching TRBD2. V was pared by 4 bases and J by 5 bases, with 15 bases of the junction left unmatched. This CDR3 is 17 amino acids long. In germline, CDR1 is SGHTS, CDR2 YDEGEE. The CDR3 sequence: CASSPGIGEGPDNEQFF. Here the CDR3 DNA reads TGTGCCAGCAGCCCGGGGATTGGGGAGGGCCCCGACAATGAGCAGTTCTTC.

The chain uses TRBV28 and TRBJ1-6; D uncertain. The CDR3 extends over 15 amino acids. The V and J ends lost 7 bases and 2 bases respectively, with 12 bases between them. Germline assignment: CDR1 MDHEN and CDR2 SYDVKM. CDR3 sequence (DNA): TGTGCCAGCACCCTTGGAACAACCTATAATTCACCCCTCCACTTT. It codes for CASTLGTTYNSPLHF.

CDR3 residues: CASRIGTGRYEQYF. CDR3 in DNA: TGTGCCAGCAGGATCGGGACAGGTCGATACGAGCAGTACTTC. The chain has TRBV28 and TRBJ2-7; TRBD1 agrees at 8 bases. The CDR3 is 14 amino acids. V was clipped by 6 bases and J by 4 bases; unmatched bases: 8. Germline values: CDR1 MDHEN, CDR2 SYDVKM.

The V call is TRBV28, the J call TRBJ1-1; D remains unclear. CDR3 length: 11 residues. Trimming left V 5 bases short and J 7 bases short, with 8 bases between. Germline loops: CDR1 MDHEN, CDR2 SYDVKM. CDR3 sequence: CASSRSIEAFF. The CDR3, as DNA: TGTGCCAGCAGTAGATCGATTGAAGCTTTCTTT. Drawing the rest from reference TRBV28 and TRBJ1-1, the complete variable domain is DVKVTQSSRYLVKRTGEKVFLECVQDMDHENMFWYRQDPGLGLRLIYFSYDVKMKEKGDIPEGYSVSREKKERFSLILESASTNQTSMYLCASSRSIEAFFGQGTRLTVV.